These 11 T cell receptor beta chains share one sample of origin, sequenced in a study of blood T cell repertoires in COVID-19. Here immunoSEQ multiplex PCR was the method, and the copy in TCRdb shows in-frame clones only, minus some. Here the sample spans some 130,000 clones, roughly nine tenths being singletons. The sequenced material came from peripheral blood. The source is a woman in her sixties or seventies with COVID-19, enrolled during active disease.

This sequence joins TRBV19 and TRBJ1-2; D is uncertain. Germline V lookup: CDR1 LNHDA, CDR2 SQIVND (reference sequence). The V end lost 3 bases, the J end lost 6 bases, and 11 bases lay between the germline ends. The CDR3 spans 13 residues. The CDR3 nucleotides are TGTGCCAGTAGTATCGACCGGGAAAATGGCTACACCTTC. As protein: CASSIDRENGYTF.

This chain connects TRBV6-1 to TRBJ2-7, with 8 bases aligning to TRBD2. Per germline, CDR1 MNHNS and CDR2 SASEGT. The CDR3 length is 15 residues. With V trimmed by 2 bases and J by 7 bases, 10 bases remained unmatched. The CDR3 reads CASSERGGTPKEQYF. CDR3 sequence (DNA): TGTGCCAGCAGTGAACGGGGGGGGACCCCTAAAGAGCAGTACTTC.

The chain carries TRBV6-5 and TRBJ1-2, with 7 bases matching TRBD1. The germline V gene has CDR1 MNHEY and CDR2 SVGAGI. The CDR3 loop spans 15 amino acids. V lost 0 bases, J lost 3 bases, and 4 bases stayed unmatched. The CDR3 DNA follows: TGTGCCAGCAGTTACTCATTTGACAGGGACTATGGCTACACCTTC. It yields the protein CASSYSFDRDYGYTF.

This clone was seen a handful of times. The chain joins TRBV10-3 to TRBJ1-3; 7 positions match TRBD1. V gave up 2 bases and J gave up 4 bases; unmatched junction bases: 2. Germline-derived CDR1 and CDR2 are ENHRY and SYGVKD. This CDR3 region has 14 residues. The CDR3 loop is CAISEPTGGNTIYF. The CDR3 DNA reads as TGTGCCATCAGTGAGCCGACAGGGGGAAACACCATATATTTT.

The chain has TRBV15 and TRBJ1-6; no firm D call. This CDR3 has 13 residues. Germline V gene data show CDR1 as LNHNV and CDR2 as YYDKDF (reference sequence). With 0 bases removed from V and 7 bases from J, the gap between germline ends came to 4 bases. Here the CDR3 DNA reads TGTGCCACCAGCAGAGAACAGAATTCACCCCTCCACTTT. This codes for CATSREQNSPLHF.

This rearrangement joins TRBV14 to TRBJ2-1, with a weak D call TRBD2 (7 bases). This CDR3 region has 17 residues. Germline loops: CDR1 SGHDN, CDR2 FVKESK. V shed 0 bases and J shed 2 bases, with 14 bases lying between them. The CDR3 region is CASSQEVGGPPYNEQFF. CDR3 nucleotide sequence: TGTGCCAGCAGCCAAGAGGTGGGGGGGCCTCCCTACAATGAGCAGTTCTTC.

The sample holds a few counts of this clone. The chain uses TRBV10-2 and TRBJ2-1; 11 bases are a match to TRBD2. This CDR3 spans 15 amino acids. After removal of 0 bases from V and 7 bases from J, the junction contained 2 bases not matched to a gene. The germline gives CDR1 WSHSY, CDR2 SAAADI. CDR3 sequence reads: CASSESSGGVNEQFF. Written as DNA, the CDR3 is TGCGCCAGCAGTGAGTCTAGCGGGGGGGTAAATGAGCAGTTCTTC.

The chain uses TRBV28 and TRBJ1-5; the D gene is possibly TRBD1 (6 bases). The CDR3 is made up of 14 amino acids. V was trimmed by 6 bases and J by 6 bases, leaving 15 bases between them. CDR1 is MDHEN and CDR2 is SYDVKM in the germline V gene. DNA for the CDR3: TGTGCCAGCAGGCGCTCAGGGGATGGTCAGCCCCAGCATTTT. Its protein product is CASRRSGDGQPQHF.

The rearrangement links TRBV28 to TRBJ1-4, with 9 bases identical to TRBD1. This CDR3 contains 17 residues. The V and J ends lost 6 bases and 0 bases, in that order; junction bases with no gene match: 8. Germline CDR1 MDHEN, CDR2 SYDVKM. CDR3 in amino acids: CASSRGTGLATNEKLFF. In nucleotides, the CDR3 is TGTGCCAGCAGCCGAGGGACAGGGCTTGCAACTAATGAAAAACTGTTTTTT.

The rearrangement links TRBV18 to TRBJ1-5; D possibly corresponds to TRBD1 (5 bases). CDR1 and CDR2 from the germline V gene are KGHSH and LQKENI. V was cut by 2 bases and J by 6 bases, with 11 bases left in between. The length of the CDR3 is 14 residues. CDR3 loop: CASSPDSPRQPQHF. CDR3 sequence (DNA): TGTGCCAGCTCACCAGACAGTCCTCGTCAGCCCCAGCATTTT.

The chain uses TRBV29-1 and TRBJ2-1, with D tentatively TRBD2 (5 bases). The CDR3 totals 12 residues. Germline V gene data show CDR1 as SQVTM and CDR2 as ANQGSEA. V gave up 5 bases and J gave up 3 bases, with 8 bases separating them. CDR3 nucleotide sequence: TGCAGCGTTACGGGAAACTACAATGAGCAGTTCTTC. Its translation: CSVTGNYNEQFF.